This T cell receptor beta chain was found in a study of glioma-infiltrating T cells (dated by TCRdb to the mid-2010s). The study in broad terms: Glioma tissue, non-neoplastic brain tissue and matched peripheral blood mononuclear cells were used as sources from which TCR alpha- and beta-chain repertoires were sequenced. Three low-grade glioma patients, fewer than 10 primary glioblastoma patients and three non-glioma patients contributing non-neoplastic brain tissue were included in the paired cohort. To measure how far tissue and blood T-cell populations diverged, each tissue-infiltrating repertoire was compared against the peripheral blood repertoire of the same patient.

This clonotype occurred a few times. Which antigen it targets is not known. Base qualities are not recorded, but no much larger clone differs from it by a single base. TCR alpha and beta CDR3 regions were amplified with the iRepertoire nested amplicon-rescue multiplex PCR (arm-PCR) platform from RNA. The input for one-step reverse transcription and amplification was roughly 95-450 ng of either tissue mRNA or PBMC total RNA. After bead purification, a secondary multiplex PCR added Illumina adapters, and libraries were gel-purified between 200 and 400 bp. Internal 6-nucleotide barcodes were carried by the libraries and were used for demultiplexing. The libraries were sequenced on an Illumina MiSeq using 2x220 or 2x250 nucleotide paired-end reads. Processing in the source paper ran as follows. Paired reads were merged with FLASH 1.2.11 and aligned to the GRCh37 human genome with BWA-MEM before extracting TRA and TRB reads. For V and J assignment, an IMGT-derived reference of cassette sequences and CDR3 motifs that included pseudogenes was used. Three-frame translation of reads was performed, and productive CDR3s were defined as those with a C...FGXG motif and no stop codons. Clonotypes were defined as unique combinations of V-J cassette pair and CDR3 amino acid sequence. Reads were filtered by Hamming distance, thresholded by each sample's sequence error rate in mapped regions. The public reads were quality trimmed at Q25 with fastp and then assembled into clones with MiXCR by TCRdb, keeping productive beta chains. Under each unique CDR3 protein, matching rows form one entry showing the most common genes and DNA. The V and J calls were not made by the authors but by TCRdb's processing. For this sample there are around 190,000 distinct CDR3 sequences; 32% appear just once. Around 21% of the sample comes from the top ten.

The research as a whole found: Very few CDR3 sequences were found to be shared between tissue and blood, and this scarcity was attributed to high CDR3 diversity and limited sampling. VJ-independent divergence between tissue and blood was below expectation in non-neoplastic patients but above expectation in all gliomas, especially low-grade gliomas. Small numbers underpinned the group comparisons: eight or nine glioblastoma patients, three low-grade glioma patients and three non-neoplastic patients.

The sample consisted of glioma tissue, nonneoplastic brain tissue, or PBMCs (not recorded which). The clonotype was recovered from a human donor with low-grade glioma or glioblastoma, undergoing nonglioma brain surgery, or in good health (not recorded which).

The DNA is TGTGCCAGTAGTTTATTATCGACAGGCAACTATGGCTACACCTTC. This encodes CASSLLSTGNYGYTF. The chain links TRBV19 with TRBJ1-2; the D segment could be TRBD1, given 6 matching bases. The V end loses 5 bases and the J end loses 2 bases, and a stretch of 15 bases separates them. CDR1 LNHDA and CDR2 SQIVND are derived from the germline V gene (reference sequence). The CDR3 sequence holds 15 residues, the cysteine and phenylalanine included. The CDR3 DNA has 45 bases and is translated from base 1.